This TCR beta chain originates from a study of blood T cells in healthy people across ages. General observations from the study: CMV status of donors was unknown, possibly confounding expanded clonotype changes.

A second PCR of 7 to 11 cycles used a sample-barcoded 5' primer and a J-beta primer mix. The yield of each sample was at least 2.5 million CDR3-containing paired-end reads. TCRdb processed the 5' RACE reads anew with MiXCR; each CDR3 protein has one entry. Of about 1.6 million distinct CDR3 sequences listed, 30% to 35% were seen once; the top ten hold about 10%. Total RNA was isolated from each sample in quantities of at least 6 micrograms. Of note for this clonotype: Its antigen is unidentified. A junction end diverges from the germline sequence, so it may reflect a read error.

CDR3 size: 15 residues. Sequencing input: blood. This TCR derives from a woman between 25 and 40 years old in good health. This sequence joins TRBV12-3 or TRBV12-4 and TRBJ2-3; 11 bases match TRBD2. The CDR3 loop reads CASSRGLAVADAQYF. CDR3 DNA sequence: TGTGCCAGCAGCCGGGGACTAGCGGTAGCAGATGCGCAGTATTTT.